This is a list of T cell receptor beta chains from one sample in a study of prognosis after radiotherapy for stage I lung cancer. A single record per CDR3 protein comes from TCRdb applying MiXCR to the multiplex PCR reads. The sample shows approximately 25,000 distinct CDR3 sequences, about 45% of them seen only once. Sequenced material: PBMCs, taken before or after stereotactic body radiation therapy (not recorded which). The source is a donor older than 45 with non-small cell lung cancer. CDR3s include the opening cysteine and the closing phenylalanine or tryptophan. A D gene is named only where the DNA matches it firmly. A clone size is listed for some rows: how often the clone was seen (once, few, many), or a class if it is expanded.

>once|TRBV29-1|TRBJ2-2|NA
CSVRVTGELFF
TGCAGCGTGCGAGTGACCGGGGAGCTGTTTTTT
>many|TRBV24-1|TRBJ2-2|TRBD1
CATSDSGTGAGELFF
TGTGCCACCAGTGATTCTGGGACAGGGGCCGGGGAGCTGTTTTTT
>NA|TRBV19|TRBJ2-5|TRBD1
CASRVGGGQETQYF
TGTGCCAGTAGGGTAGGGGGCGGCCAAGAGACCCAGTACTTC
>many|TRBV12-3/TRBV12-4|TRBJ2-5|NA
CASRQQETQYF
TGTGCCAGTAGACAGCAAGAGACCCAGTACTTC
>NA|TRBV28|TRBJ2-7|TRBD2
CASSSIGLAGYEQYF
TGTGCCAGCAGTTCGATTGGACTAGCGGGATACGAGCAGTACTTC
>NA|TRBV20-1|TRBJ2-3|NA
CSARDRGFSTDTQYF
TGCAGTGCTAGAGATCGGGGTTTTAGCACAGATACGCAGTATTTT
>medium-sized|TRBV11-2|TRBJ1-2|TRBD1
CASTRLTGGSGYTF
TGTGCCAGCACGCGATTGACAGGGGGCTCTGGCTACACCTTC
>NA|TRBV10-3|TRBJ2-2|NA
CAISSVQGPNTGELFF
TGTGCCATCAGTTCAGTACAGGGTCCGAACACCGGGGAGCTGTTTTTT
>NA|TRBV6-2/TRBV6-3|TRBJ2-6|NA
CASSYSGANVLTF
TGTGCCAGCAGTTACTCGGGGGCCAACGTCCTGACTTTC
>medium-sized|TRBV6-9|TRBJ2-1|NA
CASKPPGGGRNEQFF
TGTGCCAGCAAACCCCCAGGTGGAGGGCGGAATGAGCAGTTCTTC
>many|TRBV5-8|TRBJ2-1|NA
CASSLLGLDNEQFF
TGTGCCAGCAGCTTACTCGGATTGGACAATGAGCAGTTCTTC
>NA|TRBV6-2/TRBV6-3|TRBJ2-1|TRBD2
CASRPRTSEDEQFF
TGCGCCAGCAGACCGAGGACTAGCGAGGATGAGCAGTTCTTC
>many|TRBV27|TRBJ2-3|TRBD2
CASTPRRGTSGMDTQYF
TGTGCCAGCACTCCCCGGAGGGGTACTAGCGGGATGGATACGCAGTATTTT
>NA|TRBV28|TRBJ1-1|NA
CASSFWGRNTEAFF
TGTGCCAGCAGTTTTTGGGGGAGGAACACTGAAGCTTTCTTT
>many|TRBV30|TRBJ2-5|TRBD2
CAWRAPGLAGGRETQYF
TGTGCCTGGAGAGCTCCGGGACTAGCGGGAGGGCGCGAGACCCAGTACTTC
>medium-sized|TRBV12-3/TRBV12-4|TRBJ1-2|NA
CASSFASGTTTGYTF
TGTGCCAGCAGTTTTGCGAGCGGGACTACGACTGGCTACACCTTC
>many|TRBV3-1|TRBJ2-5|NA
CASSQDQVVQTQYF
TGTGCCAGCAGCCAAGATCAAGTAGTCCAGACCCAGTACTTC
>NA|TRBV9|TRBJ2-3|NA
CASSVAPLSRGGGDTQYF
TGTGCCAGCAGCGTAGCCCCCCTCTCGCGTGGGGGCGGAGATACGCAGTATTTT
>medium-sized|TRBV12-3/TRBV12-4|TRBJ2-1|NA
CASTPGSSYYNEQFF
TGTGCCAGCACTCCCGGCAGCTCTTACTACAATGAGCAGTTCTTC
>medium-sized|TRBV28|TRBJ1-6|NA
CASSFGRNSPLHF
TGTGCCAGCAGTTTCGGACGGAATTCACCCCTCCACTTT
>NA|TRBV19|TRBJ1-4|NA
CATADRRGYTEKLFF
TGTGCCACCGCCGACAGGAGAGGCTATACTGAAAAACTGTTTTTT
>many|TRBV12-3/TRBV12-4|TRBJ2-1|TRBD1
CASSLNVGGKLFEQFF
TGTGCCAGCAGTTTAAATGTAGGGGGCAAATTATTTGAGCAGTTCTTC
>medium-sized|TRBV19|TRBJ1-2|NA
CAVDRGRTHYGYTF
TGTGCCGTAGATCGGGGGAGAACCCACTATGGCTACACCTTC
>many|TRBV18|TRBJ1-4|TRBD1
CASSPSGQGAGEKLFF
TGTGCCAGCTCACCGAGCGGACAGGGGGCCGGCGAAAAACTGTTTTTT
>many|TRBV9|TRBJ2-6|NA
CASSAGISGANVLTF
TGTGCCAGCAGCGCCGGAATCTCTGGGGCCAACGTCCTGACTTTC
>NA|TRBV7-9|TRBJ1-2|NA
CASSLGWQPRNYGYTF
TGTGCCAGCAGCTTAGGATGGCAGCCTCGTAACTATGGCTACACCTTC
>NA|TRBV30|TRBJ1-1|NA
CAWIRPSTEAFF
TGTGCCTGGATCAGGCCGAGCACTGAAGCTTTCTTT
>NA|TRBV28|TRBJ2-7|NA
CVTSELEGGVYEQYF
TGTGTCACCTCAGAGCTGGAGGGAGGTGTCTACGAGCAGTACTTC
>NA|TRBV7-2|TRBJ1-3|NA
CASRSEQTNSGNTIYF
TGTGCCAGCAGATCTGAACAGACGAACTCTGGAAACACCATATATTTT
>many|TRBV7-3|TRBJ2-5|NA
CASSLQAGLSQETQYF
TGTGCCAGCAGCTTACAAGCGGGCTTATCCCAAGAGACCCAGTACTTC
>medium-sized|TRBV28|TRBJ2-7|NA
CASSSSPTGNYEQYF
TGTGCCAGCAGTTCGTCTCCCACAGGGAACTACGAGCAGTACTTC
>medium-sized|TRBV2|TRBJ2-7|NA
CASSVFGTYEQYF
TGTGCCAGCAGTGTATTCGGGACCTACGAGCAGTACTTC
>NA|TRBV6-1|TRBJ1-1|NA
CASSEWVWVNTEAFF
TGTGCCAGCAGTGAATGGGTTTGGGTGAACACCGAAGCTTTCTTT
>many|TRBV19|TRBJ2-7|TRBD2
CASSMKEEREGPGYEQYF
TGTGCCAGTAGTATGAAGGAGGAGCGGGAGGGCCCTGGGTACGAGCAGTACTTC
>once|TRBV5-1|TRBJ2-7|TRBD1
CASIKIAGTGAGEQYF
TGCGCCAGCATCAAGATTGCCGGGACAGGGGCTGGCGAGCAGTACTTC
>many|TRBV2|TRBJ2-5|NA
CASTKIQETQYF
TGTGCCAGCACCAAGATCCAAGAGACCCAGTACTTC
>many|TRBV7-9|TRBJ2-3|TRBD2
CASSLALGTSGGAMEDTQYF
TGTGCCAGCAGCTTAGCGCTAGGGACTAGCGGGGGGGCAATGGAAGATACGCAGTATTTT
>medium-sized|TRBV11-2|TRBJ1-2|TRBD1
CASSYPGQGDYYGYTF
TGTGCCAGCAGTTATCCGGGACAGGGGGATTACTATGGCTACACCTTC
>many|TRBV4-2|TRBJ1-4|TRBD1
CASSQDPRGGQRNEKLFF
TGTGCCAGCAGCCAAGACCCCAGGGGGGGACAACGGAATGAAAAACTGTTTTTT
>many|TRBV7-3|TRBJ2-3|TRBD2
CASSSRGGYTDTQYF
TGTGCCAGCAGCTCACGGGGGGGATACACAGATACGCAGTATTTT
>NA|TRBV6-2/TRBV6-3|TRBJ2-3|NA
CAISPGTMSTYTQYF
TGTGCCATCAGTCCCGGGACCATGTCCACATATACGCAGTATTTT
>NA|TRBV19|TRBJ2-6|NA
CASSMWVVRSGANVLTF
TGTGCCAGTAGTATGTGGGTAGTGCGCTCTGGGGCCAACGTCCTGACTTTC
>many|TRBV12-3/TRBV12-4|TRBJ2-5|TRBD1
CASSSMGQPQETQYF
TGTGCCAGCAGCTCAATGGGACAGCCGCAAGAGACCCAGTACTTC
>NA|TRBV7-6|TRBJ2-2|NA
CASILEGVGELFF
TGCGCCAGCATCTTAGAGGGTGTCGGGGAGCTGTTTTTT